The 29 T cell receptor beta chains below were found in one sample sequenced in a study of T cell repertoires in cytomegalovirus infection. Their recognized antigens are unknown. TCRdb reprocessed the reads with MiXCR, giving one entry per CDR3 protein. The sample holds around 900,000 distinct CDR3 sequences, about a third seen once. The material sequenced was cultured CD8+ T cells from PBMCs, taken from culture after CMV antigen stimulation. The receptor source for this set is a human donor in good health (CMV status not recorded). Some clones in this sample may be carry-over from other donors' samples.

The rearrangement links TRBV9 to TRBJ2-6; no reliable D call. The V end was cut by 3 bases, the J end by 0 bases, with 7 bases between. The CDR3 spans 15 residues. Germline CDR1 and CDR2: SGDLS and YYNGEE. The CDR3 coding sequence is TGTGCCAGCAGCGGAAGTACCTCTGGGGCCAACGTCCTGACTTTC. It specifies CASSGSTSGANVLTF.

Many counts were recorded for this clonotype. This chain links TRBV7-8 with TRBJ2-3; 11 bases agree with TRBD2. This CDR3 comprises 16 residues. Germline V gene lookup returns CDR1 SGHVS and CDR2 FQNEAQ. V was clipped by 3 bases and J by 6 bases; unmatched bases: 8. The DNA of the CDR3 is TGTGCCAGCAGCTTCCTACTAGCGGGGGACGGCGATACGCAGTATTTT. Its protein is CASSFLLAGDGDTQYF.

This clonotype was seen a single time. This chain connects TRBV2 to TRBJ2-7, with D unresolved. V lost 3 bases, J lost 2 bases, and 5 bases lay in between. The CDR3 is 12 amino acids. CDR1 and CDR2 from the germline V gene are SNHLY and FYNNEI. For the CDR3, the DNA is TGTGCCAGCAGTGAGGAACCCTACGAGCAGTACGTC. Translating it yields CASSEEPYEQYV.

This clonotype was counted between two and nine times. This chain joins TRBV6-1 and TRBJ1-5, with D possibly being TRBD1 (5 bases). V was trimmed by 3 bases and J by 7 bases, leaving 19 bases between them. Germline-derived CDR1 and CDR2 are MNHNS and SASEGT. This CDR3 is built from 16 residues. CDR3 nucleotides: TGTGCCAGCAGTGATTTGAGCAGGGCGGGATGGCAGCCCCAGCATTTT. The encoded protein is CASSDLSRAGWQPQHF.

V is TRBV13 and J is TRBJ2-5; TRBD1 matches 7 bases. The CDR3 runs to 16 residues. J was trimmed by 2 bases and V by 4 bases; bases with no gene match: 10. CDR1 and CDR2 (germline): PRHDT, FYEKMQ (reference sequence). The CDR3 DNA sequence: TGTGCCAGCAGCTCCCGTGAAGGGGGCATGCAAGAGACCCAGTACTTC. It translates to CASSSREGGMQETQYF. Full variable domain (remainder filled in from reference TRBV13 and TRBJ2-5): AAGVIQSPRHLIKEKRETATLKCYPIPRHDTVYWYQQGPGQDPQFLISFYEKMQSDKGSIPDRFSAQQFSDYHSELNMSSLELGDSALYFCASSSREGGMQETQYFGPGTRLLVL.

The chain is built from TRBV6-6 and TRBJ2-1; D is uncertain. Germline CDR1 MNHNY, CDR2 SVGAGI (reference sequence). The CDR3 loop spans 16 amino acids. V dropped 5 bases and J dropped 3 bases, with 17 bases sitting between them. CDR3 residues: CASSVEERYRYNEQFF. The CDR3 DNA sequence: TGTGCCAGCAGTGTAGAAGAAAGGTACCGCTACAATGAGCAGTTCTTC.

The sample holds a few counts of this clonotype. The rearrangement links TRBV7-9 to TRBJ2-7, with unresolved D. Germline V gives CDR1 SEHNR, CDR2 FQNEAQ (reference sequence). V lost 5 bases and J 6 bases, leaving 14 bases between the germline ends. The CDR3 runs to 13 residues. The CDR3 bases are TGTGCCAGCAGCCCCGCGGATAGAACCGAGCAGTACTTC. This gives the protein CASSPADRTEQYF.

This clonotype was observed a handful of times. V and J are TRBV24-1 and TRBJ2-2; 9 bases agree with TRBD1. The germline V gene encodes CDR1 KGHDR and CDR2 SFDVKD. Germline trimming cut 1 base from V and 1 base from J; bases unmatched to any gene: 6. CDR3 length: 18 residues. CDR3 nucleotide sequence: TGTGCCACCAGTGATTTTCCGGGACAGGGAAGGAACACCGGGGAGCTGTTTTTT. Protein sequence: CATSDFPGQGRNTGELFF.

This chain uses TRBV11-2 with TRBJ2-4; unclear D gene. Trimming stripped 5 bases from V and 3 bases from J, with 17 bases between. This CDR3 has 16 residues. Looked up from germline, CDR1 is SGHAT and CDR2 is FQNNGV. The CDR3 loop reads CASSQPSRGDKNIQYF. CDR3 DNA: TGTGCCAGCAGCCAACCATCCAGAGGAGACAAAAACATTCAGTACTTC.

This chain joins TRBV6-6 and TRBJ2-1; D perhaps matches TRBD1 (6 bases). The V and J ends lost 0 bases and 6 bases respectively, with 12 bases between them. CDR1 is MNHNY and CDR2 is SVGAGI in the germline V gene (reference sequence). The CDR3 totals 15 residues. CDR3: CASSYSDSPANEQFF. The CDR3, as DNA: TGTGCCAGCAGTTACTCGGACAGTCCCGCCAATGAGCAGTTCTTC.

A few counts support this clonotype. This chain joins TRBV6-5 and TRBJ2-3; 7 positions agree with TRBD2. This CDR3 region has 13 residues. Trimming cost V 6 bases and J 5 bases; bases outside gene matches: 5. The germline CDR1 and CDR2 sequences are MNHEY and SVGAGI. CDR3 in DNA: TGTGCCAGCAGGGTTCCTAGCGGAGATACGCAGTATTTT. Translation gives CASRVPSGDTQYF.

This chain uses TRBV10-3 with TRBJ1-2; no reliable D call. This CDR3 is 14 amino acids long. Trimming stripped 6 bases from V and 2 bases from J, with 13 bases between. Germline V lookup: CDR1 ENHRY, CDR2 SYGVKD. CDR3 coding DNA: TGTGCCATCAGAACGGTATCTTTAAACTATGGCTACACCTTC. Translating it yields CAIRTVSLNYGYTF.

In this sample, this clonotype turned up many times. The V and J genes are TRBV27 and TRBJ1-2, with D hard to call. Deletions cut 1 base from V and 6 bases from J, with 9 bases between. CDR1 MNHEY and CDR2 SMNVEV come from the germline V gene (reference sequence). There are 13 residues in the CDR3. CDR3 in amino acids: CASSLLGLDGYTF. CDR3 nucleotide sequence: TGTGCCAGCAGTTTATTGGGTTTAGATGGCTACACCTTC.

As regards this clonotype: Germline and junction disagree at one end, which may indicate a read error. This chain connects TRBV6-5 to TRBJ1-4, with TRBD1 matching over 9 bases. The CDR3 length is 16 residues. Germline V gene data show CDR1 as MNHEY and CDR2 as SVGAGI. The CDR3 DNA sequence: TGTGCCAGCAGTTACGGCGGCGGGACAGGGTTTGAAAAACTGTCTTTT. Residues: CASSYGGGTGFEKLSF.

This clonotype came up a few times. J is TRBJ1-1 and V is TRBV7-9, with 7 positions matching TRBD1. V lost 5 bases, J lost 6 bases, and 9 bases stayed unmatched. Germline-derived CDR1 and CDR2 are SEHNR and FQNEAQ (reference sequence). The CDR3 has 14 residues. CDR3 sequence (DNA): TGTGCCAGCAGCCGGAAAATGACAGGGCCTGAAGCTTTCTTT. As protein: CASSRKMTGPEAFF.

The sample holds a few counts of this clonotype. The chain links TRBV7-4 to TRBJ1-3; D not certain. The CDR3 extends over 17 amino acids. Germline values: CDR1 SGHVT, CDR2 SQSDAQ. Trimming cost V 4 bases and J 4 bases, with 20 bases left between them. The CDR3: CASSSRTSDLGGNTIYF. In nucleotides, the CDR3 is TGTGCCAGCAGCTCAAGAACCTCGGATTTGGGAGGAAACACCATATATTTT.

V is TRBV4-3 and J is TRBJ2-2, with D possibly TRBD2 on 5 matching bases. The CDR3 spans 15 residues. Trimming shortened V by 0 bases and J by 6 bases, and 11 bases separated the two germline ends. Germline assignment: CDR1 LGHNA and CDR2 YSLEER. The CDR3 sequence is CASSQDRGFPGELFF. Written as DNA, the CDR3 is TGCGCCAGCAGCCAAGATCGAGGGTTCCCCGGGGAGCTGTTTTTT.

This clonotype was observed a handful of times. DNA of the CDR3: TGTGCCAGCAGCTCCCCTGGCGGGGGGCCTCCCGATGAGCAGTTCTTC. This encodes CASSSPGGGPPDEQFF. This sequence joins TRBV7-9 and TRBJ2-1, with 8 bases matching TRBD2. This CDR3 comprises 16 residues. The J segment lost 8 bases and the V segment lost 4 bases, leaving 13 bases of the junction unmatched. CDR1 SEHNR and CDR2 FQNEAQ come from the germline V gene (reference sequence).

The chain uses TRBV10-3 and TRBJ2-7, with D perhaps matching TRBD1 (5 bases). Germline-derived CDR1 and CDR2 are ENHRY and SYGVKD. V was shortened by 2 bases and J by 1 base, with 12 bases between the two germline ends. The CDR3 sequence is 15 residues long. The CDR3 DNA reads TGTGCCATCAGTGAGAACAGGCGCAATTCCTACGAGCAGTACTTC. Its translation: CAISENRRNSYEQYF.

J is TRBJ2-1 and V is TRBV27; 10 nucleotides align to TRBD2. Unmatched junction bases numbered 0, after V lost 7 bases and J lost 3 bases. The CDR3 runs 13 residues. Germline V lookup: CDR1 MNHEY, CDR2 SMNVEV (reference sequence). CDR3 DNA: TGTGCCAGCAAGCGGGGGGGCTACAATGAGCAGTTCTTC. Translating it yields CASKRGGYNEQFF.

This clonotype was detected a few times. The V gene is TRBV4-1, the J gene TRBJ2-1; perhaps D is TRBD1 or TRBD2 (5 bases each). This CDR3 has 17 amino acids. Germline loops: CDR1 MGHRA, CDR2 YSYEKL. V lost 0 bases to trimming and J lost 7 bases, with 19 bases between them. The CDR3: CASSQEAPEGIPNEQFF. CDR3 DNA: TGCGCCAGCAGCCAAGAAGCACCCGAGGGGATCCCTAATGAGCAGTTCTTC.

The genes are TRBV6-1 and TRBJ2-7; no reliable D call. Germline-derived CDR1 and CDR2 are MNHNS and SASEGT. The CDR3 spans 9 residues. V was cut by 7 bases and J by 8 bases, with 6 bases left in between. The CDR3 sequence: CASNQKQYV. CDR3 bases: TGTGCCAGCAATCAGAAGCAGTACGTC.

J is TRBJ1-6 and V is TRBV20-1, with D perhaps TRBD1 (6 bases). V was pared by 0 bases and J by 8 bases, with 14 bases between. Germline CDR1 is DFQATT and CDR2 is SNEGSKA (reference sequence). This CDR3 is 15 amino acids long. The CDR3 loop reads CSARDRRQGYSPLHF. As DNA, the CDR3 is TGCAGTGCTAGAGATAGACGCCAGGGGTATTCACCCCTCCACTTT.

Comment on this clonotype: At one boundary the junction diverges from the germline segment, which might be a read error. The V gene is TRBV12-3 or TRBV12-4, the J gene TRBJ2-3; D remains ambiguous. This CDR3 has 16 residues. The CDR3 here is CAGSPSWVTRTDTQYF. The CDR3 DNA is TGTGCCGGCAGTCCCTCCTGGGTGACTCGCACAGATACGCAGTATTTT.

The V call is TRBV12-3 or TRBV12-4, the J call TRBJ1-5, with 12 bases matching TRBD1. This CDR3 has 18 amino acids. The J segment lost 3 bases and the V segment lost 3 bases, leaving 9 bases of the junction unmatched. The CDR3 DNA follows: TGTGCCAGCAGTTTCCTGCTCGGGACAGGGGGCAACAATCAGCCCCAGCATTTT. Amino acid sequence: CASSFLLGTGGNNQPQHF.

This clonotype was counted between two and nine times. The chain joins TRBV12-3 or TRBV12-4 to TRBJ1-1; TRBD1 matches at 7 bases. V was clipped by 10 bases and J by 1 base; unmatched bases: 12. The CDR3 is made up of 15 amino acids. CDR3 DNA: TGTGCCACCATAGGACAGGAGGGGGGGAACACTGAAGCTTTCTTT. Translating gives CATIGQEGGNTEAFF.

This clonotype was detected ten times or more. The chain combines TRBV7-2 with TRBJ1-2, with 7 bases fitting TRBD1. The trim removed 1 base at V and 7 bases at J, leaving 9 bases unmatched. The CDR3 has 15 amino acids. The germline CDR1 and CDR2 sequences are SGHTA and FQGNSA. CDR3 protein: CASSLVQGGISGYTF. The CDR3 DNA reads as TGTGCCAGCAGCTTAGTGCAGGGGGGAATCTCTGGCTACACCTTC.

This clonotype showed up just a few times. The chain is built from TRBV4-1 and TRBJ1-1; the match to TRBD1 covers 8 bases. CDR1 is MGHRA, CDR2 YSYEKL, per germline. The CDR3 spans 16 residues. Trimming removed 3 bases from V and 4 bases from J; junction bases left unmatched: 10. CDR3: CASSHGGGQGFTEAFF. CDR3 nucleotides: TGCGCCAGCAGCCACGGGGGTGGACAGGGCTTCACTGAAGCTTTCTTT.

This clonotype was picked up a small number of times. This chain joins TRBV27 and TRBJ2-2; TRBD1 matches at 11 bases. Germline V CDR1 and CDR2: MNHEY, SMNVEV (reference sequence). The V and J ends lost 3 bases and 7 bases, in that order; junction bases with no gene match: 1. This CDR3 has 14 residues. In nucleotides, the CDR3 is TGTGCCAGCAGTTTCGGGACAGGGGGCGGGGAGCTGTTTTTT. It is translated as CASSFGTGGGELFF.